This passage covers 4 T cell receptor beta chains from one sample sequenced in a study of beta chain features in type 1 diabetes. Isolated RNA was reverse transcribed in full, so expressed TCRB transcripts were sequenced. Data came from immunoSEQ multiplex PCR; TCRdb stores just in-frame clones and leaves some out. The sample has fewer than 250,000 clones; roughly 9.6% are singletons. The sequenced material came from naive CD4+ T cells from blood. The origin of the receptors is a woman under 30 in good health.

This clone was picked up one time. V usage is TRBV27 and J usage is TRBJ2-7; the match to TRBD2 covers 9 bases. The CDR3 has 15 amino acids. The V and J ends lost 4 bases and 2 bases, in that order; junction bases with no gene match: 6. Germline CDR1 and CDR2: MNHEY and SMNVEV (reference sequence). DNA of the CDR3: TGTGCCAGCAGTTCGGGACTAGCTGAGGCCTACGAGCAGTACTTC. It specifies CASSSGLAEAYEQYF.

This clone has a handful of counts. The rearrangement uses TRBV6-1 and TRBJ2-5; D is perhaps TRBD2 (6 bases). This CDR3 is built from 15 residues. Germline lookup yields CDR1 MNHNS and CDR2 SASEGT. Trimming removed 5 bases at V and 5 bases at J, with 18 bases between. The CDR3 sequence is CASSPISGRGETQYF. CDR3 in DNA: TGTGCCAGCAGTCCAATTTCGGGTCGGGGGGAGACCCAGTACTTC.

Only a few counts were recorded for this clone. J is TRBJ2-1 and V is TRBV7-3, with 8 bases lining up with TRBD1. CDR1 is SGHTA, CDR2 FQGTGA, per germline. This CDR3 spans 16 amino acids. The V and J ends lost 5 bases and 1 base, in that order; junction bases with no gene match: 7. CDR3 protein: CASSERTGTSYNEQFF. CDR3 nucleotides: TGTGCCAGCAGCGAACGGACAGGGACGTCCTACAATGAGCAGTTCTTC.

The table lists this clone with a few counts. The V call is TRBV5-6, the J call TRBJ1-1; a weak D match, TRBD1 (6 bases). The CDR3 is 12 amino acids. Germline-derived CDR1 and CDR2 are SGHDT and YYEEEE. V lost 4 bases and J lost 6, with 10 bases in between. The CDR3 nucleotides are TGTGCCAGCAGCGAACAGGGCTCTGAAGCTTTCTTT. Translation: CASSEQGSEAFF.